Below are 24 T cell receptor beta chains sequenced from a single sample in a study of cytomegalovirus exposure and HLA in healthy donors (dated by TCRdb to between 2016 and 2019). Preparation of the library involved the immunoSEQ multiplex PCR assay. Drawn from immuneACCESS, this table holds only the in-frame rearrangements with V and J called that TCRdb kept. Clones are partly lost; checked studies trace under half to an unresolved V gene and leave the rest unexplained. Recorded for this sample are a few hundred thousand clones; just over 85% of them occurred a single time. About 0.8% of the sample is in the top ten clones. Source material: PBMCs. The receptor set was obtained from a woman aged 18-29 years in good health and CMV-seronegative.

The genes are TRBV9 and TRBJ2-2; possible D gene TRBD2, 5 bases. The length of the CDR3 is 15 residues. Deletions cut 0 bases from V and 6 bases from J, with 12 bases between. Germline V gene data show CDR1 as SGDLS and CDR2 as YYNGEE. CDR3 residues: CASSVVGLKSGELFF. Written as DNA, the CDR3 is TGTGCCAGCAGCGTAGTCGGACTGAAGTCCGGGGAGCTGTTTTTT.

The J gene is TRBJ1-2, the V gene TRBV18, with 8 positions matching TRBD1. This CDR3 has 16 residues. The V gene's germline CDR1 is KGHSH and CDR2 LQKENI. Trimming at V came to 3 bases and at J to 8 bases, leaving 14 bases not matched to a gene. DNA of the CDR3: TGTGCCAGCTCACCGCGAGCCAATACAGGGGGAGACGGCTACACCTTC. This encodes CASSPRANTGGDGYTF.

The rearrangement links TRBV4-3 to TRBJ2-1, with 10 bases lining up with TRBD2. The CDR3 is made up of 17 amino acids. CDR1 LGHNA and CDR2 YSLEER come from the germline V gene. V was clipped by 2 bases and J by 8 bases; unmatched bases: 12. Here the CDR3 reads CASSQSPGSSGSDEQFF. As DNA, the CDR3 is TGCGCCAGCAGCCAAAGTCCCGGCTCTAGCGGGAGCGATGAGCAGTTCTTC.

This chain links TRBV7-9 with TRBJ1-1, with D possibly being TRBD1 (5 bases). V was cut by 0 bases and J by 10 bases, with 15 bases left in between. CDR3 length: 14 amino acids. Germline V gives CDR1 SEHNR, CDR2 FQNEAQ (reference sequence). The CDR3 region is CASSLAETAGGAFF. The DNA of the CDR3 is TGTGCCAGCAGCTTAGCAGAGACAGCGGGGGGAGCTTTCTTT.

DNA for the CDR3: TGCGCCAGCAGCCCGGAGGGACCCGAAAGCGGGGCGGGCTCCTACGAGCAGTACTTC. This encodes CASSPEGPESGAGSYEQYF. The chain uses TRBV4-3 and TRBJ2-7; 7 nucleotides match TRBD2. The CDR3 is 19 residues long. The V gene end was trimmed by 4 bases and the J gene end by 0 bases; junction bases not matched to a gene: 18. Germline V gene data show CDR1 as LGHNA and CDR2 as YSLEER.

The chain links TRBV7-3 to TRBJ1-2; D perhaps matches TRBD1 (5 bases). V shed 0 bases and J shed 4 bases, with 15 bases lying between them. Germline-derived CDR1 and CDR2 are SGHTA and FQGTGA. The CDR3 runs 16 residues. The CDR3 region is CASSLTGGRKSYGYTF. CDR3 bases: TGTGCCAGCAGCTTAACGGGGGGACGGAAAAGCTATGGCTACACCTTC.

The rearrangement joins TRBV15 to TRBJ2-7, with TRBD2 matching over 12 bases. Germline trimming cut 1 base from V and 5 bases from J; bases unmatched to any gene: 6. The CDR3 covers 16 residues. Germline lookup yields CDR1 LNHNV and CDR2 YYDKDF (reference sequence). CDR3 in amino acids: CATSRGLAGDGDEQYF. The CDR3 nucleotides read TGTGCCACCAGCAGAGGACTAGCGGGAGACGGGGACGAGCAGTACTTC.

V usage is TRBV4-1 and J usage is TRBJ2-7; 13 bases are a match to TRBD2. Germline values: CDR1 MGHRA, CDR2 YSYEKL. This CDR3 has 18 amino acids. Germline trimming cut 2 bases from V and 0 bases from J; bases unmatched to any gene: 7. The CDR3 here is CASSQMGLAGSRSYEQYF. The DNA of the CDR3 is TGCGCCAGCAGCCAAATGGGACTAGCGGGATCCCGCTCCTACGAGCAGTACTTC.

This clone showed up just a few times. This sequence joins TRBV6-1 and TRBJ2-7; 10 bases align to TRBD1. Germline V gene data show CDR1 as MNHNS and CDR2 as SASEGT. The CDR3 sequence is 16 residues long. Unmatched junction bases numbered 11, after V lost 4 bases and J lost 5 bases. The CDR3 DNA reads TGTGCCAGCAGTGCTGGCCGGGACAGGGGCACCCACGAGCAGTACTTC. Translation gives CASSAGRDRGTHEQYF.

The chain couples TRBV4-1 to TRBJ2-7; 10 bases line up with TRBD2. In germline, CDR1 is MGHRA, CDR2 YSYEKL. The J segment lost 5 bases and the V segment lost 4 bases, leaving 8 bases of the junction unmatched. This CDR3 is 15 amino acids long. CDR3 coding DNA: TGCGCCAGCAGCCCTATAGCGGGAGGAGGACACGAGCAGTACTTC. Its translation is CASSPIAGGGHEQYF.

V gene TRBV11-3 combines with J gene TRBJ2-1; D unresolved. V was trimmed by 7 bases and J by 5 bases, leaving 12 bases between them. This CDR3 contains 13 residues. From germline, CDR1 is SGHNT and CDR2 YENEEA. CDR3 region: CASKSGSNNEQFF. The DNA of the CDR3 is TGTGCCAGCAAATCCGGGTCTAACAATGAGCAGTTCTTC.

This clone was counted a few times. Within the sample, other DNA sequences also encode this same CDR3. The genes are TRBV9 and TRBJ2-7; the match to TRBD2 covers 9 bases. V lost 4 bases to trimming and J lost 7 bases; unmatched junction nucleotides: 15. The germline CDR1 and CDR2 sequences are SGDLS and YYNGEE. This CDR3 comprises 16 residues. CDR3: CASSLNEGAGGGEQYF. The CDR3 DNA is TGTGCCAGCAGCCTAAATGAAGGGGCGGGAGGGGGTGAGCAGTACTTC. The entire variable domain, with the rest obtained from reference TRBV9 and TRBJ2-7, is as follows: DSGVTQTPKHLITATGQRVTLRCSPRSGDLSVYWYQQSLDQGLQFLIQYYNGEERAKGNILERFSAQQFPDLHSELNLSSLELGDSALYFCASSLNEGAGGGEQYFGPGTRLTVT.

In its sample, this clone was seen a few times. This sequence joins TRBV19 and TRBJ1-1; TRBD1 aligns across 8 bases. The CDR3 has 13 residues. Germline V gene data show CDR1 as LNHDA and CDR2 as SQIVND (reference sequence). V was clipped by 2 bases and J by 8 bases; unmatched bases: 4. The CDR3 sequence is CASSIQGAGEAFF. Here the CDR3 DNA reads TGTGCCAGTAGTATACAGGGGGCGGGAGAAGCTTTCTTT. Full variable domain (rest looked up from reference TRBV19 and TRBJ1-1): DGGITQSPKYLFRKEGQNVTLSCEQNLNHDAMYWYRQDPGQGLRLIYYSQIVNDFQKGDIAEGYSVSREKKESFPLTVTSAQKNPTAFYLCASSIQGAGEAFFGQGTRLTVV.

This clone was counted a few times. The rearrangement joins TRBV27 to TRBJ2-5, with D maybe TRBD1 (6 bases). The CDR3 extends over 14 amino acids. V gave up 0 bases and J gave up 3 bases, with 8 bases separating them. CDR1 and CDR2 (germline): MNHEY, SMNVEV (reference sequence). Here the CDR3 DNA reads TGTGCCAGCAGTTTATCATCAGGGGAAGAGACCCAGTACTTC. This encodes CASSLSSGEETQYF.

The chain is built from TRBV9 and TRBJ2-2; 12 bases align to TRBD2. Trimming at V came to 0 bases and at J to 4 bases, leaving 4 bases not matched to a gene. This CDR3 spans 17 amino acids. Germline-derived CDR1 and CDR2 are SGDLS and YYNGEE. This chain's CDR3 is CASSVEATSGSTGELFF. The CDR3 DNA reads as TGTGCCAGCAGCGTAGAAGCGACTAGCGGGAGCACCGGGGAGCTGTTTTTT.

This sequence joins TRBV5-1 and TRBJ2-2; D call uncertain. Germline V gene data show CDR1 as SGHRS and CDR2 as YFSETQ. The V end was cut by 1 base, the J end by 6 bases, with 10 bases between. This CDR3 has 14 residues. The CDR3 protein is CASSLPQASGELFF. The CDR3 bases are TGCGCCAGCAGCTTGCCGCAGGCGTCCGGGGAGCTGTTTTTT.

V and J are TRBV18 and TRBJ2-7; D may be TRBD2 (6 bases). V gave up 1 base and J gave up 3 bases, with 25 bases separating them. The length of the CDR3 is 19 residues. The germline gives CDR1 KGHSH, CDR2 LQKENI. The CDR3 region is CASSPRGLSLGGKVYEQYF. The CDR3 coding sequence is TGTGCCAGCTCACCACGCGGTCTCTCTCTGGGCGGGAAAGTCTACGAGCAGTACTTC.

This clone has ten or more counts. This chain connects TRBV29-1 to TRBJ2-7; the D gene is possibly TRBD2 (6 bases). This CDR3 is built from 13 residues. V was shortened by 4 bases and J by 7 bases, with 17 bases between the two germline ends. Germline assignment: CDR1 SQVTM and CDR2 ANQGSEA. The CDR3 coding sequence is TGCAGCGTTGCTGGGGACTTGGGTCGGGAGCAGTACTTC. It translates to CSVAGDLGREQYF.

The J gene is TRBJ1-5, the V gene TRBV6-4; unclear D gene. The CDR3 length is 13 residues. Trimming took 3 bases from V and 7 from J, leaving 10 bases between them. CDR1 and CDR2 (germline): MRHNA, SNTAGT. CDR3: CASSEEGGQPQHF. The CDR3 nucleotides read TGTGCCAGCAGTGAGGAGGGAGGGCAGCCCCAGCATTTT.

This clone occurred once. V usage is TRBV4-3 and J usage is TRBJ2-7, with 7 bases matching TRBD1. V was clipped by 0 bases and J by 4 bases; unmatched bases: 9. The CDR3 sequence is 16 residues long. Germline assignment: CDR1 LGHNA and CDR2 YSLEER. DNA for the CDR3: TGCGCCAGCAGCCAAGATCCGACAGGGTGGGGATACGAGCAGTACTTC. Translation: CASSQDPTGWGYEQYF.

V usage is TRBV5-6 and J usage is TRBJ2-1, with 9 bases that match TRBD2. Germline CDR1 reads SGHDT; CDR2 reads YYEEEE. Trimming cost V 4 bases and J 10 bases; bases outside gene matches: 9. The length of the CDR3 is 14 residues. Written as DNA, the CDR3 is TGTGCCAGCAGCGTGTTGGCAAGCGGGAGGGAGCAGTTCTTC. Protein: CASSVLASGREQFF.

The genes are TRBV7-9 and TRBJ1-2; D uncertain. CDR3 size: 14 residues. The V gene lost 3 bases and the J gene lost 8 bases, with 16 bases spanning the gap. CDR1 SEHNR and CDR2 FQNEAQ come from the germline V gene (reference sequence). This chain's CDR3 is CASSLDAASRGYTF. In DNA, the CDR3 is TGTGCCAGCAGCTTGGATGCGGCGTCGCGGGGCTACACCTTC.

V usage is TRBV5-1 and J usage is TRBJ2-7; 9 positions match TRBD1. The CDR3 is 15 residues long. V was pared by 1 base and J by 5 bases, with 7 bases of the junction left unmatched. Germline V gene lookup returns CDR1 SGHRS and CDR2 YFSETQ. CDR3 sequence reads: CASSLPGQGVHEQYF. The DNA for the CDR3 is TGCGCCAGCAGCTTGCCGGGACAGGGCGTCCACGAGCAGTACTTC.

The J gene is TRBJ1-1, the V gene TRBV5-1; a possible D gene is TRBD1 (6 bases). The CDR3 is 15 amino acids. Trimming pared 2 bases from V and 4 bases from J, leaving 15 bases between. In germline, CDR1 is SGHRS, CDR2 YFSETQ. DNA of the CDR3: TGCGCCAGCAGCTTACAGGGCAGGGGTGGCACTGAAGCTTTCTTT. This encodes CASSLQGRGGTEAFF.